This entry lists 25 T cell receptor beta chains sequenced from one sample in a study of T cell repertoires in cytomegalovirus infection (dated by TCRdb to between 2017 and 2020). Data came from an Illumina HiSeq 1500. TCRdb's own reprocessing of the public reads used fastp at Q25 and MiXCR and kept productive beta chains. Rows with one shared CDR3 protein collapse into an entry with the most common genes and DNA. The sample records fewer than 300,000 distinct CDR3 sequences, over 20% of which are singletons. The top ten clonotypes cover around 13% of the sample. The sample taken for sequencing was PBMCs. Receptors originate from a human donor in good health (CMV status not recorded). Some clones in this sample may be carry-over from other donors' samples.

In this sample, this clonotype turned up a few times. This rearrangement joins TRBV2 to TRBJ2-3; 10 positions match TRBD1. This CDR3 comprises 12 residues. The V gene's germline CDR1 is SNHLY and CDR2 FYNNEI. The junction had 4 bases not matched to a gene; V was cut back by 11 bases and J by 5 bases. CDR3 sequence (DNA): TGTGCCTCTGGGGACAGGGGAGATACGCAGTATTTT. It encodes CASGDRGDTQYF.

This clonotype was seen a few times. The rearrangement links TRBV27 to TRBJ1-2; D gene ambiguous. Trimming cost V 3 bases and J 8 bases, with 13 bases left between them. Germline assignment: CDR1 MNHEY and CDR2 SMNVEV (reference sequence). The CDR3 contains 13 residues. This CDR3 reads CASSFGGFEGYTF. CDR3 sequence (DNA): TGTGCCAGCAGTTTTGGAGGGTTTGAAGGCTACACCTTC.

Worth noting for this clonotype: A much larger clonotype is one base distant, so this may be a read error. This chain connects TRBV6-1 to TRBJ2-5, with D hard to call. Germline V CDR1 and CDR2: MNHNS, SASEGT. CDR3 length: 13 residues. CDR3 residues: CASRASGQETLYF. In DNA form, the CDR3 reads TGTGCCAGCAGGGCTTCGGGCCAAGAGACCCTGTACTTC.

This clonotype has a handful of counts. The genes are TRBV29-1 and TRBJ2-7; D might be TRBD2 (5 bases). CDR3 length equals 11 residues. The germline V gene encodes CDR1 SQVTM and CDR2 ANQGSEA. V gave up 6 bases and J gave up 2 bases, with 8 bases separating them. CDR3 in amino acids: CSVTIAYEQYF. Written as DNA, the CDR3 is TGCAGCGTGACTATTGCCTACGAGCAGTACTTC.

The genes are TRBV7-3 and TRBJ2-2, with D tentatively TRBD1 or TRBD2 (6 bases each). The CDR3 totals 14 residues. The V and J ends lost 8 bases and 4 bases respectively, with 14 bases between them. Per germline, CDR1 SGHTA and CDR2 FQGTGA. Here the CDR3 DNA reads TGTGCCAGCCGAACTGGAGGGGGCACCGGGGAGCTGTTTTTT. It translates to CASRTGGGTGELFF.

This clonotype was counted only a few times. For the CDR3, the DNA is TGTGCCAGCAGCTCCCCGGTTTCCGGGGGCAAAGCTTTCTTT. The encoded protein is CASSSPVSGGKAFF. The genes are TRBV12-3 or TRBV12-4 and TRBJ1-1, with a tentative D call TRBD1 (6 bases). V shed 6 bases and J shed 9 bases, with 20 bases lying between them. The CDR3 spans 14 residues.

This clonotype was seen a few times. The chain recombines TRBV6-6 with TRBJ1-1; TRBD1 matches at 10 bases. The CDR3 consists of 17 residues. The V and J ends lost 7 bases and 5 bases, in that order; junction bases with no gene match: 16. Germline V gives CDR1 MNHNY, CDR2 SVGAGI (reference sequence). The CDR3 nucleotides read TGTGCCAGCACCTTCGTTCGACAGGGGGCCGTCGGAACTGAAGCTTTCTTT. This codes for CASTFVRQGAVGTEAFF.

This clonotype was picked up a small number of times. The rearrangement uses TRBV20-1 and TRBJ2-7; possible D gene TRBD1, 7 bases. The V end lost 0 bases, the J end lost 2 bases, and 14 bases lay between the germline ends. This CDR3 comprises 15 residues. Germline loops: CDR1 DFQATT, CDR2 SNEGSKA (reference sequence). The chain's CDR3 is CSARDQVRGAYEQYF. The CDR3, as DNA: TGCAGTGCTAGAGATCAAGTCAGGGGGGCCTACGAGCAGTACTTC.

The V call is TRBV20-1, the J call TRBJ2-1; 7 nucleotides match TRBD2. The CDR3 consists of 13 residues. Trimming cost V 4 bases and J 8 bases; bases outside gene matches: 8. The germline gives CDR1 DFQATT, CDR2 SNEGSKA (reference sequence). The CDR3 DNA follows: TGCAGTGCTACTAGCGGAGGGGTTTATGAGCAGTTCTTC. Translation: CSATSGGVYEQFF.

This clonotype has more than one count but fewer than ten. This chain connects TRBV27 to TRBJ2-5; D call uncertain. The V gene lost 4 bases and the J gene lost 5 bases, with 11 bases spanning the gap. The germline V gene has CDR1 MNHEY and CDR2 SMNVEV (reference sequence). The CDR3 length is 13 residues. CDR3 in amino acids: CASSSFSWETQYF. The CDR3 DNA reads TGTGCCAGCAGTTCTTTCTCATGGGAGACCCAGTACTTC.

This clonotype has ten or more counts. This chain uses TRBV7-2 with TRBJ1-1; D is unresolved. The CDR3 is made up of 14 amino acids. CDR1 and CDR2 (germline): SGHTA, FQGNSA. Trimming took 3 bases from V and 1 from J, leaving 9 bases between them. DNA for the CDR3: TGTGCCAGCAGCTTTAAGGGTGGGAACACTGAAGCTTTCTTT. It translates to CASSFKGGNTEAFF.

The chain joins TRBV5-1 to TRBJ1-1, with D tentatively TRBD1 (5 bases). This CDR3 spans 15 amino acids. Germline V gene sequence: CDR1 SGHRS, CDR2 YFSETQ. V was trimmed by 0 bases and J by 4 bases, leaving 13 bases between them. The CDR3 DNA is TGCGCCAGCAGCTTGGAGGGCAGGGCTTCCACTGAAGCTTTCTTT. It translates to CASSLEGRASTEAFF.

This chain joins TRBV12-5 and TRBJ2-2; TRBD1 matches at 8 bases. The germline V gene has CDR1 LGHNT and CDR2 FRNRAP. With 4 bases clipped from V and 1 base from J, the junction kept 8 bases outside the gene matches. CDR3 size: 17 residues. The CDR3 loop is CASGSTTGTGNTGELFF. CDR3 sequence (DNA): TGTGCTAGTGGTTCCACAACCGGGACAGGGAACACCGGGGAGCTGTTTTTT.

The chain has TRBV20-1 and TRBJ1-2; no firm D call. Trimming left V 0 bases short and J 2 bases short, with 10 bases between. Germline V gene sequence: CDR1 DFQATT, CDR2 SNEGSKA (reference sequence). There are 14 residues in the CDR3. The CDR3: CSARDPIKNYGYTF. Here the CDR3 DNA reads TGCAGTGCTAGAGATCCAATAAAGAACTATGGCTACACCTTC.

The rearrangement links TRBV11-2 to TRBJ2-7; a possible D gene is TRBD2 (5 bases). The CDR3 spans 15 residues. CDR1 and CDR2 from the germline V gene are SGHAT and FQNNGV. V lost 0 bases, J lost 3 bases, and 12 bases lay in between. The CDR3 sequence: CASSLDGLDYYEQYF. The CDR3 nucleotides are TGTGCCAGCAGCTTAGACGGGCTAGACTACTACGAGCAGTACTTC.

The chain combines TRBV20-1 with TRBJ2-5; no definite D call. The CDR3 contains 12 residues. Looked up from germline, CDR1 is DFQATT and CDR2 is SNEGSKA (reference sequence). V was trimmed by 4 bases and J by 5 bases, leaving 11 bases between them. CDR3 residues: CSATPCGETQYF. The CDR3 DNA reads as TGCAGTGCTACCCCCTGTGGGGAGACCCAGTACTTC.

CDR3 residues: CSAPGQEGKFQYF. In DNA form, the CDR3 reads TGCAGTGCTCCGGGACAGGAGGGAAAATTTCAGTACTTC. V is TRBV20-1 and J is TRBJ2-4, with 8 bases matching TRBD1. From germline, CDR1 is DFQATT and CDR2 SNEGSKA (reference sequence). Trimming took 5 bases from V and 11 from J; bases not matched to a gene: 11. The CDR3 totals 13 residues.

The chain joins TRBV20-1 to TRBJ2-7; TRBD2 aligns across 15 bases. CDR1 and CDR2 from the germline V gene are DFQATT and SNEGSKA (reference sequence). The CDR3 is 17 amino acids. V gave up 1 base and J gave up 2 bases; unmatched junction bases: 6. CDR3 DNA: TGCAGTGCTAGAGGGGGACTAGCGGGAGGTGGCACCTACGAGCAGTACTTC. Translating it yields CSARGGLAGGGTYEQYF.

The chain employs TRBV5-1 and TRBJ2-5; no clear D gene. Trimming took 1 base from V and 0 from J, leaving 10 bases between them. The CDR3 contains 15 residues. Germline V gives CDR1 SGHRS, CDR2 YFSETQ. In nucleotides, the CDR3 is TGCGCCAGCAGCTTGTACAGAGCGAACCAAGAGACCCAGTACTTC. Translating it yields CASSLYRANQETQYF.

This clonotype was observed a few times. The V call is TRBV4-1, the J call TRBJ2-7; D might be TRBD1 (6 bases). The CDR3 has 16 amino acids. Trimming stripped 0 bases from V and 0 bases from J, with 12 bases between. Germline-derived CDR1 and CDR2 are MGHRA and YSYEKL. CDR3 sequence (DNA): TGCGCCAGCAGCCAAGAGATTACAGGGCCCTCCTACGAGCAGTACTTC. It codes for CASSQEITGPSYEQYF.

V usage is TRBV7-3 and J usage is TRBJ2-7; weak D call: TRBD2 (6 bases). The CDR3 extends over 15 amino acids. V was cut by 2 bases and J by 6 bases, with 17 bases left in between. Germline V gene lookup returns CDR1 SGHTA and CDR2 FQGTGA. CDR3 nucleotides: TGTGCCAGCAGCTTATTAACTAGCAAGCTGGGCGAGCAGTACTTC. It encodes CASSLLTSKLGEQYF.

The rearrangement joins TRBV19 to TRBJ2-1; 8 bases align to TRBD2. The germline V gene has CDR1 LNHDA and CDR2 SQIVND (reference sequence). Trimming cost V 6 bases and J 8 bases; bases outside gene matches: 12. The CDR3 covers 15 residues. CDR3 loop: CASRGAAGGADEQFF. CDR3 in DNA: TGTGCCAGTAGAGGCGCGGCGGGAGGAGCGGATGAGCAGTTCTTC.

J is TRBJ1-6 and V is TRBV20-1; D remains unclear. This CDR3 is built from 15 residues. Trimming pared 4 bases from V and 4 bases from J, leaving 14 bases between. The germline CDR1 and CDR2 sequences are DFQATT and SNEGSKA (reference sequence). The CDR3 DNA is TGCAGTGCTACTGTACAAGTCGAGTATAATTCACCCCTCCACTTT. Translating gives CSATVQVEYNSPLHF.

This clonotype was seen repeatedly, ten times or more. The chain employs TRBV7-2 and TRBJ2-7; TRBD2 matches 8 bases. The V gene end was trimmed by 5 bases and the J gene end by 2 bases; junction bases not matched to a gene: 11. The CDR3 spans 16 residues. Germline assignment: CDR1 SGHTA and CDR2 FQGNSA. The CDR3 nucleotides are TGTGCCAGCAGCCCGGCGGCTAGCGGGCCTGCCTACGAGCAGTACTTC. Amino acid sequence: CASSPAASGPAYEQYF.

Notes on this clonotype: One end of the junction varies from germline; a read error may be responsible. The chain is built from TRBV28 and TRBJ2-2, with 8 bases that match TRBD2. Germline V gene data show CDR1 as MDHEN and CDR2 as SYDVKM. CDR3 size: 16 residues. CDR3 amino acids: CATLDSGNANAGELFF. In DNA form, the CDR3 reads TGTGCCACCCTAGATAGCGGGAACGCGAACGCCGGGGAGCTGTTTTTT.